This T cell receptor (beta chain) stems from a study of metastatic and nonmetastatic thyroid tumors. Turning to the study itself: Repertoire data that came from the blood and tumor or nodule tissue of malignant and benign thyroid patients were compared.

Each patient came to thyroid surgery without any prior treatment (of any kind). Original analysis: Built for papillary thyroid cancer, a distant-metastasis classifier drew on CDR3 differences across clinicopathological groups. TCRdb used MiXCR to call clones anew from the PCR reads. It is TCRdb's table, rather than the study itself, that gives the V and J calls and clone size. Among 37,000 or so clones listed, less than 20% were seen once. This clone turned up a few times. The CDR3 runs to 13 residues. J lost 4 bases, V lost 11 bases, and 8 bases had no gene match. The material sequenced was blood. The chain has TRBV12-3 or TRBV12-4 and TRBJ1-3; 7 nucleotides agree with TRBD1. The receptor's source is a female donor with papillary thyroid cancer or a benign thyroid nodule (not recorded which). Some clones in this sample may be carry-over from other donors' samples. The CDR3 protein is CASGQAVGNTIYF. CDR3 DNA sequence: TGTGCCTCCGGACAGGCGGTAGGAAACACCATATATTTT.